Below are 23 T cell receptor beta chains sequenced from a single sample in a study of beta chain features in type 1 diabetes. Antigens for these TCRs are unknown. Every isolated RNA sample was fully reverse transcribed, so sequencing captured expressed TCRB transcripts. The table came from immunoSEQ multiplex PCR; TCRdb's copy has only in-frame clones and leaves some out. The table records some 160,000 clones, approximately 9.1% of them present only once. Study-level findings and limits: In all four CD4+ subsets, TCRB CDR3 length was significantly, moderately reduced in type 1 diabetes.

The sample was central memory CD4+ T cells from blood. All receptors come from a woman aged 25 to 39 with type 1 diabetes.

The chain uses TRBV15 and TRBJ1-2, with 8 bases identical to TRBD1. This CDR3 is built from 14 residues. V gave up 0 bases and J gave up 8 bases; unmatched junction bases: 5. Germline CDR1 reads LNHNV; CDR2 reads YYDKDF (reference sequence). CDR3 coding DNA: TGTGCCACCAGCAGAGACCGACAGGGGTGGGGCTACACCTTC. It encodes CATSRDRQGWGYTF.

This clone was seen only a few times. The gene calls are TRBV7-3 and TRBJ2-7; D call uncertain. Germline V gene sequence: CDR1 SGHTA, CDR2 FQGTGA. Deletions cut 3 bases from V and 3 bases from J, with 3 bases between. The CDR3 is 11 residues long. This CDR3 reads CASSFLYEQYF. DNA for the CDR3: TGTGCCAGCAGCTTTCTCTACGAGCAGTACTTC.

The chain uses TRBV5-1 and TRBJ2-5; 9 bases fit TRBD1. Per the germline V gene, CDR1 is SGHRS and CDR2 is YFSETQ. Trimming at V came to 4 bases and at J to 3 bases, leaving 7 bases not matched to a gene. The CDR3 has 15 amino acids. The CDR3, as DNA: TGCGCCAGCAGCCCCGGGACAGGGTTAGAAGAGACCCAGTACTTC. Translating gives CASSPGTGLEETQYF.

This chain connects TRBV2 to TRBJ2-7, with 13 bases matching TRBD2. The V gene's germline CDR1 is SNHLY and CDR2 FYNNEI. The V gene end was trimmed by 10 bases and the J gene end by 3 bases; junction bases not matched to a gene: 6. CDR3 length equals 14 residues. In DNA form, the CDR3 reads TGTGCCACCACTGGGACTAGCGGGATCTACGAGCAGTACTTC. Amino acids: CATTGTSGIYEQYF.

This clone was seen a handful of times. The chain recombines TRBV7-8 with TRBJ1-1, with D perhaps TRBD1 (6 bases). The V end lost 3 bases, the J end lost 2 bases, and 7 bases lay between the germline ends. The CDR3 covers 13 residues. Germline V gene sequence: CDR1 SGHVS, CDR2 FQNEAQ. CDR3 sequence: CASSLDSNTEAFF. The CDR3 bases are TGTGCCAGCAGCTTGGACAGCAACACTGAAGCTTTCTTT.

This clone was observed a few times. CDR3 sequence (DNA): TGCGCCAGCAGCCAAGACCTCCCAGATCAGCCCCAGCATTTT. Protein product: CASSQDLPDQPQHF. This chain uses TRBV4-1 with TRBJ1-5, with D unclear. The germline gives CDR1 MGHRA, CDR2 YSYEKL. V was pared by 0 bases and J by 5 bases, with 8 bases between. This CDR3 has 14 residues.

The chain couples TRBV5-6 to TRBJ2-5, with a weak D call TRBD1 (6 bases). The CDR3 consists of 13 residues. Germline V lookup: CDR1 SGHDT, CDR2 YYEEEE. V was trimmed by 1 base and J by 4 bases, leaving 8 bases between them. CDR3 DNA: TGTGCCAGCAGCTTGTCAGGGGCAGAGACCCAGTACTTC. It codes for CASSLSGAETQYF.

The chain carries TRBV4-1 and TRBJ2-7; 10 nucleotides match TRBD1. Germline assignment: CDR1 MGHRA and CDR2 YSYEKL. The CDR3 has 14 residues. After removal of 3 bases from V and 2 bases from J, the junction contained 1 base not matched to a gene. The CDR3 here is CASSQDRGTYEQYF. CDR3 DNA: TGCGCCAGCAGCCAGGACAGGGGGACCTACGAGCAGTACTTC.

This clone was picked up a small number of times. The chain links TRBV21-1 to TRBJ2-5; the DNA was not used to check the table's D call, TRBD1. TRBV21-1 has pseudogene status. The CDR3 is 13 amino acids. The CDR3 sequence is CASSRDKEETQYF. The CDR3, as DNA: TGTGCCAGCTCACGAGACAAGGAAGAGACCCAGTACTTC.

A few counts support this clone. The chain has TRBV5-1 and TRBJ2-6, with 8 nucleotides matching TRBD1. V was clipped by 1 base and J by 1 base; unmatched bases: 4. CDR3 length equals 17 residues. Germline V CDR1 and CDR2: SGHRS, YFSETQ. The CDR3 DNA follows: TGCGCCAGCAGCTTGTGGGGGACAGGATCTGGGGCCAACGTCCTGACTTTC. It yields the protein CASSLWGTGSGANVLTF.

V is TRBV15 and J is TRBJ1-1; D possibly corresponds to TRBD1 (6 bases). Between the trimmed V and J ends, which lost 5 bases and 0 bases, there was a span of 13 bases. The CDR3 spans 15 residues. Germline CDR1 reads LNHNV; CDR2 reads YYDKDF (reference sequence). The CDR3 here is CATSDGTPMNTEAFF. CDR3 sequence (DNA): TGTGCCACCAGCGACGGGACACCTATGAACACTGAAGCTTTCTTT.

The genes are TRBV7-3 and TRBJ1-1, with D possibly matching TRBD1 (5 bases). The length of the CDR3 is 14 residues. Trimming left V 1 base short and J 3 bases short, with 9 bases between. Germline assignment: CDR1 SGHTA and CDR2 FQGTGA. The CDR3 reads CASSLRARDTEAFF. Written as DNA, the CDR3 is TGTGCCAGCAGCTTAAGGGCCAGGGACACTGAAGCTTTCTTT. Based on the CDR3 plus reference TRBV7-3 and TRBJ1-1, the full variable domain is GAGVSQTPSNKVTEKGKYVELRCDPISGHTALYWYRQSLGQGPEFLIYFQGTGAADDSGLPNDRFFAVRPEGSVSTLKIQRTERGDSAVYLCASSLRARDTEAFFGQGTRLTVV.

This clone was observed a few times. This sequence joins TRBV29-1 and TRBJ1-1, with 8 nucleotides matching TRBD1. The CDR3 runs to 14 residues. Trimming cost V 7 bases and J 3 bases; bases outside gene matches: 10. Looked up from germline, CDR1 is SQVTM and CDR2 is ANQGSEA. DNA for the CDR3: TGCAGCGCCCTACAGGGGGACTTGGACACTGAAGCTTTCTTT. Amino acids: CSALQGDLDTEAFF.

This clone was seen a few times. CDR3 loop: CATDRGHGQPQHF. In DNA, the CDR3 is TGTGCGACGGACAGGGGGCATGGCCAGCCCCAGCATTTT. The chain combines TRBV2 with TRBJ1-5, with TRBD1 matching 11 bases. The germline gives CDR1 SNHLY, CDR2 FYNNEI. The length of the CDR3 is 13 residues.

This chain links TRBV10-3 with TRBJ2-1, with 9 bases aligning to TRBD2. V gave up 2 bases and J gave up 5 bases; unmatched junction bases: 7. The CDR3 consists of 16 residues. Germline loops: CDR1 ENHRY, CDR2 SYGVKD. The CDR3 region has the DNA TGTGCCATCAGTGAGGCGTTGAGCGGGAGGAACAATGAGCAGTTCTTC. It yields the protein CAISEALSGRNNEQFF.

This chain links TRBV15 with TRBJ2-2; 9 bases match TRBD2. The trim removed 5 bases at V and 4 bases at J, leaving 8 bases unmatched. The V gene's germline CDR1 is LNHNV and CDR2 YYDKDF (reference sequence). CDR3 length: 16 residues. CDR3 region: CATSRASGIVTGELFF. The CDR3 bases are TGTGCCACCAGCCGAGCTAGCGGGATTGTCACCGGGGAGCTGTTTTTT.

The J gene is TRBJ1-1, the V gene TRBV19; 8 bases line up with TRBD1. Germline-derived CDR1 and CDR2 are LNHDA and SQIVND (reference sequence). The CDR3 extends over 15 amino acids. After removal of 7 bases from V and 3 bases from J, the junction contained 10 bases not matched to a gene. CDR3: CASTKYSGGDTEAFF. The CDR3 bases are TGTGCCAGTACCAAATACTCAGGGGGCGACACTGAAGCTTTCTTT.

This clone was seen a few times. The V call is TRBV19, the J call TRBJ2-1, with a tentative D call TRBD1 (5 bases). Germline V lookup: CDR1 LNHDA, CDR2 SQIVND (reference sequence). The CDR3 loop spans 15 amino acids. V lost 3 bases, J lost 2 bases, and 11 bases lay in between. The chain's CDR3 is CASSIDSLTYNEQFF. As DNA, the CDR3 is TGTGCCAGTAGTATTGACAGCCTAACCTACAATGAGCAGTTCTTC.

CDR3 sequence reads: CSVEVSDRGGGAFF. In DNA form, the CDR3 reads TGCAGCGTTGAGGTTTCAGACAGGGGAGGGGGAGCTTTCTTT. The chain is built from TRBV29-1 and TRBJ1-1; the match to TRBD1 covers 8 bases. The CDR3 is made up of 14 amino acids. Germline values: CDR1 SQVTM, CDR2 ANQGSEA. Unmatched junction bases numbered 13, after V lost 3 bases and J lost 10 bases.

V and J are TRBV29-1 and TRBJ1-1; D uncertain. Germline CDR1 and CDR2: SQVTM and ANQGSEA. V dropped 6 bases and J dropped 3 bases, with 11 bases sitting between them. CDR3 length: 12 amino acids. The CDR3 loop reads CSVLGRYTEAFF. DNA of the CDR3: TGCAGCGTCCTAGGGAGGTACACTGAAGCTTTCTTT.

This clone has only a few counts. V and J are TRBV5-1 and TRBJ2-3; TRBD1 matches at 10 bases. The CDR3 runs 17 residues. The germline CDR1 and CDR2 sequences are SGHRS and YFSETQ. V dropped 4 bases and J dropped 4; count of bases not matched to a gene: 12. CDR3 DNA sequence: TGCGCCAGCAGCGTGAGACAGGGGGCTAAATCCCCAGATACGCAGTATTTT. Encoded protein: CASSVRQGAKSPDTQYF.

The chain couples TRBV27 to TRBJ2-3, with 13 bases aligning to TRBD2. CDR1 MNHEY and CDR2 SMNVEV come from the germline V gene (reference sequence). The CDR3 is made up of 17 amino acids. The V gene end was trimmed by 1 base and the J gene end by 3 bases; junction bases not matched to a gene: 4. The CDR3 DNA reads as TGTGCCAGCAGTTTATTAGGACTAGCGGGAGATACAGATACGCAGTATTTT. It translates to CASSLLGLAGDTDTQYF.

This clone occurred a few times. V usage is TRBV27 and J usage is TRBJ2-7, with 9 bases that match TRBD2. Germline V gives CDR1 MNHEY, CDR2 SMNVEV (reference sequence). The V segment lost 6 bases and the J segment 3 bases; nucleotides outside the gene matches: 9. The CDR3 has 15 amino acids. This CDR3 is CASSRAGTSSYEQYF. In DNA form, the CDR3 reads TGTGCCAGCAGCCGCGCCGGGACTAGCAGCTACGAGCAGTACTTC.